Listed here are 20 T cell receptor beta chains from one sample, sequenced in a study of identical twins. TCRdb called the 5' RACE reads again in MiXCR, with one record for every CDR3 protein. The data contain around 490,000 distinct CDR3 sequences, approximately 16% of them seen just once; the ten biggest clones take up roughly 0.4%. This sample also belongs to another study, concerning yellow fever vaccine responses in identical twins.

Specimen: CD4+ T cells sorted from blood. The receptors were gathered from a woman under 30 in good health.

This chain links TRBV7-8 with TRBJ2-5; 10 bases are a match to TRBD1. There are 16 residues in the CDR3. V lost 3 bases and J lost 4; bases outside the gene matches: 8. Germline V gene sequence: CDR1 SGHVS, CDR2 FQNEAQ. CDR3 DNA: TGTGCCAGCAGCTTGGTTCCGGGACAGGGGCGAGAGACCCAGTACTTC. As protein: CASSLVPGQGRETQYF.

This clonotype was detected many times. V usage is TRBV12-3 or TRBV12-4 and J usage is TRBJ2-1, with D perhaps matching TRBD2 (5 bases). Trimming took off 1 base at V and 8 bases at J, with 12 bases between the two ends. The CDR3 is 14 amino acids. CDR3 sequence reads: CASSLGPGEHEQFF. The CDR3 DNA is TGTGCCAGCAGTTTAGGGCCCGGGGAGCATGAGCAGTTCTTC.

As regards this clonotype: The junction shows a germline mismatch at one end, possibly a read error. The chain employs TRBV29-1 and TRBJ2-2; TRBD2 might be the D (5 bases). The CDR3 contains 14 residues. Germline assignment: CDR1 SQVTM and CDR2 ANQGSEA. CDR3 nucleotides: TGCAGCGCGACTCGGGGAACGAACACCGGGGAGCTGGTTTTT. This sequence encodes CSATRGTNTGELVF.

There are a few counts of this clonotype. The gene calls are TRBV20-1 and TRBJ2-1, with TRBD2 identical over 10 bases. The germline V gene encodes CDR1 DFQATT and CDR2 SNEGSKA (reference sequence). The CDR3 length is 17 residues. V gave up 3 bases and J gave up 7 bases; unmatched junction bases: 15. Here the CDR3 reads CSARSASGSLVLNEQFF. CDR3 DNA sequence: TGCAGTGCTAGGTCCGCTAGCGGGAGTTTGGTGCTGAATGAGCAGTTCTTC.

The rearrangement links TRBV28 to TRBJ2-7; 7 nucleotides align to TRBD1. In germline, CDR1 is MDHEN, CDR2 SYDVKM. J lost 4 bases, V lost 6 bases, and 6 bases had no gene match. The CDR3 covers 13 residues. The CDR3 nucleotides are TGTGCCAGCAGGAGGGACAGCTTATACGAGCAGTACTTC. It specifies CASRRDSLYEQYF.

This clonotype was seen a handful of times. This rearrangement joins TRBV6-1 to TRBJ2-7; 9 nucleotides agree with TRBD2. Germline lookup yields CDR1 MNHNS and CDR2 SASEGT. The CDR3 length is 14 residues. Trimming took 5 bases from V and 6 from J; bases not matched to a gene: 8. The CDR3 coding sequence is TGTGCCAGCAGTCCCCCGATAGCGGGAGTCGAGCAGTACTTC. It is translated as CASSPPIAGVEQYF.

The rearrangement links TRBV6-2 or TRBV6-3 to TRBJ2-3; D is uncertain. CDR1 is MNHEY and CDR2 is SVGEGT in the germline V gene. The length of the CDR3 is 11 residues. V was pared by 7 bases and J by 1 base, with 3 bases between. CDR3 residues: CASKRTDTQYF. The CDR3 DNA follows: TGTGCCAGCAAGCGCACAGATACGCAGTATTTT.

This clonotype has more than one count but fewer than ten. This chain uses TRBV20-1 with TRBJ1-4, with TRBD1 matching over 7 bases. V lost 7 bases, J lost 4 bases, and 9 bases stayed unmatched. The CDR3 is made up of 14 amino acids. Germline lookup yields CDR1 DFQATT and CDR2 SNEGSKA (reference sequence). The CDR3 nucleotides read TGCAGTGGAAAGGGGGACAGTTATAATGAAAAACTGTTTTTT. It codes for CSGKGDSYNEKLFF.

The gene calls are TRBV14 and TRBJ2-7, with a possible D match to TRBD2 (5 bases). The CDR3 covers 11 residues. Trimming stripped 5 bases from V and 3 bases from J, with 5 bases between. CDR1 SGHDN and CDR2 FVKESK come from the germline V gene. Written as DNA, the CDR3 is TGTGCCAGCAGCGCGGGCTACGAGCAGTACGTC. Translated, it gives CASSAGYEQYV.

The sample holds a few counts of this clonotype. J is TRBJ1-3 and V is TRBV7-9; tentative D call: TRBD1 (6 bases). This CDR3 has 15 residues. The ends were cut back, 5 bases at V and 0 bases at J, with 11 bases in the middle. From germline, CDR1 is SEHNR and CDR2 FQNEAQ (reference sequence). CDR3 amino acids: CASSPGQHSGNTIYF. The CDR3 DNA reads TGTGCCAGCAGCCCAGGACAGCACTCTGGAAACACCATATATTTT.

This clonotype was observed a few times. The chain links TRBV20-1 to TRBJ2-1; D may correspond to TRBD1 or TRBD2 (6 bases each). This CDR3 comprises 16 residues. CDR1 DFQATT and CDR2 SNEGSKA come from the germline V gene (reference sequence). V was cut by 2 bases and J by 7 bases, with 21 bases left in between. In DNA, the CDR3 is TGCAGTGCTAGATATACATGGGGGGCAAGACGAAATGAGCAGTTCTTC. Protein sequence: CSARYTWGARRNEQFF.

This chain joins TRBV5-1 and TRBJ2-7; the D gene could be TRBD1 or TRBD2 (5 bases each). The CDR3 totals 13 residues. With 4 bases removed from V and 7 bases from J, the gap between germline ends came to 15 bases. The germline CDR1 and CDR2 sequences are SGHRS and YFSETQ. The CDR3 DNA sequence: TGCGCCAGCAGCCCCCGGGACCTGGGGGAGCAGTACTTC. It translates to CASSPRDLGEQYF.

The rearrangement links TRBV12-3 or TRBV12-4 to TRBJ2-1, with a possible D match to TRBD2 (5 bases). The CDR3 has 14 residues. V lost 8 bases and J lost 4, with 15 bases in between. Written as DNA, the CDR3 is TGTGCCAGCTCCCCGGGATGGCTATACAATGAGCAGTTCTTC. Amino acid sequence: CASSPGWLYNEQFF.

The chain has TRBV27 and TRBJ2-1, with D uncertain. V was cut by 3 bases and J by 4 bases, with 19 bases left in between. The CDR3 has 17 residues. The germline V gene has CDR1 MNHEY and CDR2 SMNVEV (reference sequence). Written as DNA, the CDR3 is TGTGCCAGCAGTTTTATGTGGAGTCAACATAGATACAATGAGCAGTTCTTC. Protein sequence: CASSFMWSQHRYNEQFF.

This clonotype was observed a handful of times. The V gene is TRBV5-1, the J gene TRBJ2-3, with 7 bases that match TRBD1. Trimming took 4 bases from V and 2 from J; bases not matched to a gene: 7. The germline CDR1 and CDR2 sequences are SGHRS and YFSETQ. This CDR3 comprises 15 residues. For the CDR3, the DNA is TGCGCCAGCAGCCGAGACAGGGCCACCACAGATACGCAGTATTTT. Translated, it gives CASSRDRATTDTQYF.

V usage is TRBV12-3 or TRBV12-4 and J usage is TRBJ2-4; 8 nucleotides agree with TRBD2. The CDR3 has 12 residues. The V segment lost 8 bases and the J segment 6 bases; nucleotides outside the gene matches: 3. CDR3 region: CASRGGINIQYF. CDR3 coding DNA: TGTGCCAGCCGGGGGGGTATAAACATTCAGTACTTC.

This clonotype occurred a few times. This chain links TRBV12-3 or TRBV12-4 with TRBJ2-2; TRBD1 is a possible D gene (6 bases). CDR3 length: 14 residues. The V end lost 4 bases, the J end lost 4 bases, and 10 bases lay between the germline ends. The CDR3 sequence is CASSSSGVTGELFF. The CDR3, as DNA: TGTGCCAGCAGTTCCTCAGGGGTCACCGGGGAGCTGTTTTTT.

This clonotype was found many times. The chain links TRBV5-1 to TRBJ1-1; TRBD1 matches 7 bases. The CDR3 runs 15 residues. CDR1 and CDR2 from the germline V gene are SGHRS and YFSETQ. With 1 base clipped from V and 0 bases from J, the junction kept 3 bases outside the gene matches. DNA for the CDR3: TGCGCCAGCAGCTTGAGAGGGACAGTGAACACTGAAGCTTTCTTT. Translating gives CASSLRGTVNTEAFF.

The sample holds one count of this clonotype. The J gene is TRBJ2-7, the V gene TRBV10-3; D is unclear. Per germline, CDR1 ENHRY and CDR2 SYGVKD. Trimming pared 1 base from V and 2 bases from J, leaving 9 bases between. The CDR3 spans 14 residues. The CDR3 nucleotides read TGTGCCATCAGTGAGTTGGGTGGGACCTACGAGCAGTACGTC. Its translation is CAISELGGTYEQYV.

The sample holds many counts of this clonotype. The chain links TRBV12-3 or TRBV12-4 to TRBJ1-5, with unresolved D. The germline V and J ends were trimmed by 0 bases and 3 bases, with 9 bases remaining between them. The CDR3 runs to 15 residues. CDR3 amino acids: CASSLARGDNQPQHF. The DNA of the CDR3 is TGTGCCAGCAGTTTAGCCCGCGGAGACAATCAGCCCCAGCATTTT.